Shown below are 16 T cell receptor beta chains from a single sample sequenced in a study of human T cells and chemical hapten exposure. TCRdb re-derived calls from the RACE reads in MiXCR, one entry per CDR3 protein. The sample contains 150,000 to 200,000 distinct CDR3 sequences, roughly a quarter of which appear only once. Time point indicated: patch test 3, about 24 weeks after DPC sensitization. Treatment reported: therapeutic diphenylcyclopropenone sensitization with weekly scalp DPC. The material was whole blood, obtained in connection with sensitization to the hapten diphenylcyclopropenone (DPC). The receptors shown here come from a woman aged 18-29 years with alopecia areata. Some clones in this sample may be carry-over from other donors' samples.

At least ten counts were recorded for this clonotype. The chain employs TRBV29-1 and TRBJ2-7, with no clear D. V lost 4 bases to trimming and J lost 4 bases, with 14 bases between them. There are 13 residues in the CDR3. Germline V gene sequence: CDR1 SQVTM, CDR2 ANQGSEA. The CDR3 DNA sequence: TGCAGCGTTGGGTTCGGTTCTGGTTACGAGCAGTACTTC. Its translation is CSVGFGSGYEQYF.

This clonotype appeared many times. V and J are TRBV10-3 and TRBJ2-1; D is tentatively TRBD1 or TRBD2 (6 bases each). Germline CDR1 reads ENHRY; CDR2 reads SYGVKD. Trimming left V 10 bases short and J 8 bases short, with 18 bases between. This CDR3 spans 13 amino acids. CDR3 DNA: TGTGCCACCAACAGGGACTCCTTTGATGAGCAGTTCTTC. Translation: CATNRDSFDEQFF.

The genes are TRBV9 and TRBJ2-1; the D is unclear. Germline CDR1 reads SGDLS; CDR2 reads YYNGEE. This CDR3 is 14 amino acids long. The V gene lost 0 bases and the J gene lost 5 bases, with 9 bases spanning the gap. The CDR3 DNA reads TGTGCCAGCAGCGTAGGTTCGGTGAACAATGAGCAGTTCTTC. As protein: CASSVGSVNNEQFF.

The gene calls are TRBV29-1 and TRBJ2-1; D gene ambiguous. V was clipped by 7 bases and J by 8 bases, with 12 bases between them. The germline gives CDR1 SQVTM, CDR2 ANQGSEA. The CDR3 is 11 amino acids. The CDR3 DNA reads TGCAGCGCCTACCGCGTGGATGAGCAGTTCTTC. Its translation: CSAYRVDEQFF.

Written as DNA, the CDR3 is TGTGCCAGCGTCCTGGGGCGGATGTCCCCTGGGGCCAACGTCCTGACTTTC. Protein product: CASVLGRMSPGANVLTF. The chain employs TRBV7-8 and TRBJ2-6, with D possibly TRBD1 on 5 matching bases. V shed 8 bases and J shed 2 bases, with 19 bases lying between them. The germline CDR1 and CDR2 sequences are SGHVS and FQNEAQ. There are 17 residues in the CDR3.

This clonotype occurred a few times. The chain is built from TRBV10-3 and TRBJ2-1, with no clear D. Trimming left V 3 bases short and J 6 bases short, with 6 bases between. Per the germline V gene, CDR1 is ENHRY and CDR2 is SYGVKD. This CDR3 contains 12 residues. DNA for the CDR3: TGTGCCATCAGTGAATTAGGCAATGAGCAGTTCTTC. Amino acid sequence: CAISELGNEQFF.

This clonotype has just a few counts. The V and J genes are TRBV12-3 or TRBV12-4 and TRBJ2-1, with TRBD2 matching 10 bases. V lost 8 bases and J lost 5; bases outside the gene matches: 6. The CDR3 runs to 14 residues. As DNA, the CDR3 is TGTGCCAGCCGCTCTAGCGGGAGAGACAATGAGCAGTTCTTC. Its protein product is CASRSSGRDNEQFF.

This clonotype was counted once. The chain combines TRBV9 with TRBJ2-3, with D perhaps matching TRBD2 (6 bases). The CDR3 runs 15 residues. V lost 0 bases and J lost 4, with 12 bases in between. From germline, CDR1 is SGDLS and CDR2 YYNGEE. This CDR3 is CASSVVGGTADTQYF. DNA of the CDR3: TGTGCCAGCAGCGTAGTTGGCGGGACGGCAGATACGCAGTATTTT.

Ten or more counts support this clonotype. The chain recombines TRBV9 with TRBJ1-2; TRBD1 is a possible D gene (6 bases). The CDR3 extends over 15 amino acids. The V gene's germline CDR1 is SGDLS and CDR2 YYNGEE. V dropped 0 bases and J dropped 5 bases, with 14 bases sitting between them. CDR3 DNA sequence: TGTGCCAGCAGCGTAGACGACAGGTTAATTTATGGCTACACCTTC. Its protein product is CASSVDDRLIYGYTF.

This clonotype has a count of ten or more. This chain uses TRBV9 with TRBJ2-1; 8 positions agree with TRBD2. Losses at the gene ends were 3 bases for V and 4 bases for J; bases not matched to a gene: 3. The CDR3 extends over 14 amino acids. The germline CDR1 and CDR2 sequences are SGDLS and YYNGEE. The CDR3 loop reads CASSGASGYNEQFF. The CDR3 DNA reads TGTGCCAGCAGCGGGGCTAGCGGGTACAATGAGCAGTTCTTC.

The J gene is TRBJ2-1, the V gene TRBV6-2 or TRBV6-3; maybe TRBD1 (6 bases). This CDR3 spans 18 amino acids. Germline loops: CDR1 MNHEY, CDR2 SVGEGT. V was trimmed by 4 bases and J by 0 bases, leaving 19 bases between them. The DNA for the CDR3 is TGTGCCAGCAGTTTTTTTCGGAACAGGGTCAGCTCCTACAATGAGCAGTTCTTC. Protein sequence: CASSFFRNRVSSYNEQFF.

The rearrangement joins TRBV7-2 to TRBJ1-1; the D is unclear. Trimming pared 1 base from V and 0 bases from J, leaving 9 bases between. Germline lookup yields CDR1 SGHTA and CDR2 FQGNSA. The CDR3 is 15 amino acids. CDR3 protein: CASSLDWQMNTEAFF. CDR3 DNA: TGTGCCAGCAGCTTAGACTGGCAGATGAACACTGAAGCTTTCTTT.

The rearrangement joins TRBV4-1 to TRBJ1-1; D might be TRBD1 (6 bases). Germline lookup yields CDR1 MGHRA and CDR2 YSYEKL. The CDR3 has 15 residues. The germline V and J ends were trimmed by 7 bases and 14 bases, with 29 bases remaining between them. The CDR3 sequence: CASKTEGGVPGVAFF. The CDR3 DNA reads TGCGCCAGCAAAACCGAGGGAGGAGTCCCAGGGGTTGCGTTCTTT.

J is TRBJ1-5 and V is TRBV18; possible D gene TRBD1, 5 bases. This CDR3 has 13 amino acids. Trimming left V 3 bases short and J 6 bases short, with 9 bases between. From germline, CDR1 is KGHSH and CDR2 LQKENI. CDR3 amino acids: CASSPRAGQPQHF. The CDR3 DNA sequence: TGTGCCAGCTCACCCAGGGCGGGTCAGCCCCAGCATTTT.

The chain links TRBV5-6 to TRBJ2-1; weak D call: TRBD2 (5 bases). The CDR3 loop spans 12 amino acids. The germline CDR1 and CDR2 sequences are SGHDT and YYEEEE. The germline V and J ends were trimmed by 7 bases and 12 bases, with 17 bases remaining between them. CDR3 sequence: CASLGPNRGQFF. The CDR3 DNA is TGTGCCAGCCTCGGACCTAATCGGGGGCAGTTCTTC.

The V and J genes are TRBV7-9 and TRBJ1-1; D call uncertain. The germline gives CDR1 SEHNR, CDR2 FQNEAQ (reference sequence). The CDR3 extends over 13 amino acids. The V end was cut by 1 base, the J end by 4 bases, with 7 bases between. CDR3 bases: TGTGCCAGCAGCTTAGGTTCGGGCACTGAAGCTTTCTTT. Protein product: CASSLGSGTEAFF. Full variable domain (outside the CDR3, taken from reference TRBV7-9 and TRBJ1-1): DTGVSQNPRHKITKRGQNVTFRCDPISEHNRLYWYRQTLGQGPEFLTYFQNEAQLEKSRLLSDRFSAERPKGSFSTLEIQRTEQGDSAMYLCASSLGSGTEAFFGQGTRLTVV.